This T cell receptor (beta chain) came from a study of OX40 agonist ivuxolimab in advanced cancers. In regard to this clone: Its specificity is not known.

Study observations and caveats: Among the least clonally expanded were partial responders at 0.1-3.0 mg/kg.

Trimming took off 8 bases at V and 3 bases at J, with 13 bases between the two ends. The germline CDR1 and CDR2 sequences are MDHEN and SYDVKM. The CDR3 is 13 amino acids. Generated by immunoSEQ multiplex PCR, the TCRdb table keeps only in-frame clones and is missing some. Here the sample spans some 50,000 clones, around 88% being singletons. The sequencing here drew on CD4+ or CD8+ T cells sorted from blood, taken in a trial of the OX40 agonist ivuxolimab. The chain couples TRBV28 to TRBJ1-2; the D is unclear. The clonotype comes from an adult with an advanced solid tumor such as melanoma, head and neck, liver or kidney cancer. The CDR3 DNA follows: TGTGCCAGCGCTATAGGTGGGGACTATGGCTACACCTTC. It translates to CASAIGGDYGYTF.